Following are 25 T cell receptor beta chains from one sample sequenced in a study of blood T cell repertoires in COVID-19. Profiled with immunoSEQ multiplex PCR; TCRdb holds only in-frame clones, not every one. This sample has 65,000 to 90,000 clones, with 80% to 90% found just once. Source material: peripheral blood. The source of these receptors is a man aged 50-59 years with acute or convalescent COVID-19.

The J gene is TRBJ1-2, the V gene TRBV12-3 or TRBV12-4; 9 bases are shared with TRBD1. The CDR3 extends over 12 amino acids. Trimming took 10 bases from V and 11 from J; bases not matched to a gene: 11. The CDR3 is CATGTGRKGYTF. In nucleotides, the CDR3 is TGTGCCACCGGGACAGGGCGAAAAGGGTACACCTTC.

The chain has TRBV28 and TRBJ1-1; D ambiguous. The CDR3 is made up of 12 amino acids. Germline CDR1 and CDR2: MDHEN and SYDVKM. V dropped 7 bases and J dropped 14 bases, with 20 bases sitting between them. CDR3 region: CASTKPSGVGFF. The CDR3 DNA follows: TGTGCCAGCACCAAGCCGTCGGGAGTAGGGTTCTTT.

This chain links TRBV30 with TRBJ1-1; weak D call: TRBD1 (6 bases). The germline V and J ends were trimmed by 1 base and 11 bases, with 14 bases remaining between them. This CDR3 region has 12 residues. The germline CDR1 and CDR2 sequences are GTSNPN and SVGIG (reference sequence). CDR3 amino acids: CAWSEQGVLAFF. Here the CDR3 DNA reads TGTGCCTGGAGTGAACAGGGAGTATTGGCTTTCTTT.

The chain is built from TRBV5-5 and TRBJ1-2; D gene unclear. V gave up 5 bases and J gave up 1 base, with 12 bases separating them. CDR3 size: 14 residues. In germline, CDR1 is SGHKS, CDR2 YYEKEE (reference sequence). In DNA form, the CDR3 reads TGTGCCAGCAGTGTCGAGGCTTTTAACTATGGCTACACCTTC. Protein sequence: CASSVEAFNYGYTF.

This clone occurred once. The genes are TRBV3-1 (or the pseudogene TRBV3-2) and TRBJ2-7, with 7 nucleotides matching TRBD1. Germline-derived CDR1 and CDR2 are LGHDT and YNNKEL (reference sequence). Unmatched junction bases numbered 2, after V lost 3 bases and J lost 6 bases. CDR3 length equals 12 residues. Here the CDR3 reads CASSHWDSEQYV. The DNA of the CDR3 is TGTGCCAGCAGCCATTGGGACAGCGAGCAGTACGTC.

This chain connects TRBV21-1 to TRBJ2-5; TRBD1 is taken as the D call from the table, unchecked against the DNA. TRBV21-1 is reported as a pseudogene. The CDR3 runs to 11 residues. In nucleotides, the CDR3 is TGTGCCCACAGTGGTTTGAAGACCCAGTACTTC. Amino acids: CAHSGLKTQYF.

This sequence joins TRBV6-4 and TRBJ2-1, with a tentative D call TRBD2 (6 bases). Germline V gene lookup returns CDR1 MRHNA and CDR2 SNTAGT. CDR3 length: 13 amino acids. Between the trimmed V and J ends, which lost 2 bases and 8 bases, there was a span of 10 bases. The DNA of the CDR3 is TGTGCCAGCAGTGACCCAGGGAGGCATGAGCAGTTCTTC. Translating it yields CASSDPGRHEQFF.

V usage is TRBV15 and J usage is TRBJ2-5; 8 nucleotides line up with TRBD2. Germline V gene lookup returns CDR1 LNHNV and CDR2 YYDKDF (reference sequence). The CDR3 covers 14 residues. Losses at the gene ends were 6 bases for V and 7 bases for J; bases not matched to a gene: 10. DNA for the CDR3: TGTGCCACCAGTCTCGGCGGGGGGTCCGGGACCCAGTACTTC. This translates into CATSLGGGSGTQYF.

The chain couples TRBV5-4 to TRBJ1-2; 7 bases fit TRBD1. V lost 3 bases, J lost 4 bases, and 6 bases stayed unmatched. The CDR3 runs to 14 residues. Germline CDR1 and CDR2: SGHNT and YYREEE (reference sequence). The CDR3 loop is CASSSATGIYGYTF. DNA of the CDR3: TGTGCCAGCAGCTCAGCGACAGGGATCTATGGCTACACCTTC.

CDR3 DNA: TGTGCCAGCAGCCCCGGGGATTCTGGAAACACCATATATTTT. Translated, it gives CASSPGDSGNTIYF. The chain couples TRBV4-2 to TRBJ1-3; D uncertain. The CDR3 spans 14 residues. Trimming took 4 bases from V and 1 from J, leaving 8 bases between them. Germline V gives CDR1 LGHNA, CDR2 YNFKEQ.

The chain uses TRBV28 and TRBJ1-4, with a possible D match to TRBD1 (6 bases). This CDR3 has 15 amino acids. Germline V gene sequence: CDR1 MDHEN, CDR2 SYDVKM. Between the trimmed V and J ends, which lost 6 bases and 0 bases, there was a span of 11 bases. The CDR3 DNA follows: TGTGCCAGCAGCCCAGGGACACCAACTAATGAAAAACTGTTTTTT. Translated, it gives CASSPGTPTNEKLFF.

This clone occurred a few times. The rearrangement links TRBV19 to TRBJ1-2; no clear D gene. Deletions cut 1 base from V and 4 bases from J, with 4 bases between. Germline V gene sequence: CDR1 LNHDA, CDR2 SQIVND (reference sequence). This CDR3 spans 12 amino acids. CDR3 region: CASSIAGYGYTF. CDR3 sequence (DNA): TGTGCCAGTAGTATAGCAGGCTATGGCTACACCTTC.

The chain recombines TRBV29-1 with TRBJ1-2; D is ambiguous. The germline V and J ends were trimmed by 1 base and 1 base, with 4 bases remaining between them. Germline V gene data show CDR1 as SQVTM and CDR2 as ANQGSEA. The CDR3 is 12 residues long. CDR3 protein: CSVEAFNYGYTF. The DNA for the CDR3 is TGCAGCGTTGAAGCCTTTAACTATGGCTACACCTTC.

The chain employs TRBV7-7 and TRBJ2-5, with D perhaps TRBD1 (5 bases). Germline lookup yields CDR1 SSHAT and CDR2 FNYEAQ (reference sequence). The CDR3 length is 14 residues. V lost 5 bases to trimming and J lost 5 bases, with 15 bases between them. The CDR3 nucleotides are TGTGCCAGCAGCCCAACAGGCTTGAAGGAGACCCAGTACTTC. It is translated as CASSPTGLKETQYF.

The chain carries TRBV11-2 and TRBJ2-3; 11 bases map to TRBD1. V shed 5 bases, J shed 3 bases, and the junction held 7 bases outside the gene matches. The CDR3 has 16 residues. Germline lookup yields CDR1 SGHAT and CDR2 FQNNGV. For the CDR3, the DNA is TGTGCCAGCAGCCCTCGGACAGGGGGCTTAACAGATACGCAGTATTTT. As protein: CASSPRTGGLTDTQYF.

This clone came up once. The rearrangement joins TRBV30 to TRBJ1-4; D ambiguous. The ends were cut back, 0 bases at V and 8 bases at J, with 13 bases in the middle. The CDR3 consists of 14 residues. From germline, CDR1 is GTSNPN and CDR2 SVGIG (reference sequence). The CDR3 is CAWSVTAAGEKLFF. The CDR3 coding sequence is TGTGCCTGGAGTGTTACTGCCGCGGGGGAAAAACTGTTTTTT.

The chain is built from TRBV4-1 and TRBJ1-1, with 11 bases lining up with TRBD1. The J segment lost 2 bases and the V segment lost 1 base, leaving 6 bases of the junction unmatched. Germline V gives CDR1 MGHRA, CDR2 YSYEKL. The CDR3 runs 17 residues. For the CDR3, the DNA is TGCGCCAGCAGCCAAGTGGACAGGGGGCAATCTAACACTGAAGCTTTCTTT. As protein: CASSQVDRGQSNTEAFF.

The rearrangement joins TRBV4-1 to TRBJ1-4; D is perhaps TRBD1 (6 bases). CDR1 is MGHRA, CDR2 YSYEKL, per germline. CDR3 length: 15 residues. The V end lost 0 bases, the J end lost 3 bases, and 8 bases lay between the germline ends. The CDR3 region is CASSQDWGPNEKLFF. CDR3 DNA sequence: TGCGCCAGCAGCCAAGACTGGGGGCCTAATGAAAAACTGTTTTTT.

The rearrangement uses TRBV9 and TRBJ1-1, with a weak D call TRBD1 (6 bases). Trimming shortened V by 4 bases and J by 0 bases, and 10 bases separated the two germline ends. Looked up from germline, CDR1 is SGDLS and CDR2 is YYNGEE. The CDR3 has 14 amino acids. The CDR3 DNA reads TGTGCCAGCAGCCAGGACAGCTTGAACACTGAAGCTTTCTTT. Protein: CASSQDSLNTEAFF.

The rearrangement joins TRBV11-3 to TRBJ1-1, with D unclear. Per germline, CDR1 SGHNT and CDR2 YENEEA. The CDR3 spans 13 residues. With 4 bases removed from V and 3 bases from J, the gap between germline ends came to 9 bases. The DNA for the CDR3 is TGTGCCAGCAGCTCAAGATCGGACACTGAAGCTTTCTTT. Translating it yields CASSSRSDTEAFF.

The chain uses TRBV11-3 and TRBJ1-1; 8 nucleotides align to TRBD1. The germline V gene has CDR1 SGHNT and CDR2 YENEEA. The junction had 4 bases not matched to a gene; V was cut back by 5 bases and J by 5 bases. The CDR3 is 13 residues long. The CDR3 bases are TGTGCCAGCAGCACCCGGACAGGGACTGAAGCTTTCTTT. Protein sequence: CASSTRTGTEAFF. Full variable domain (outside the CDR3, taken from reference TRBV11-3 and TRBJ1-1): EAGVVQSPRYKIIEKKQPVAFWCNPISGHNTLYWYLQNLGQGPELLIRYENEEAVDDSQLPKDRFSAERLKGVDSTLKIQPAELGDSAVYLCASSTRTGTEAFFGQGTRLTVV.

The chain combines TRBV6-5 with TRBJ2-7, with 8 positions matching TRBD2. The CDR3 is 14 amino acids. Per germline, CDR1 MNHEY and CDR2 SVGAGI. V lost 6 bases to trimming and J lost 2 bases; unmatched junction nucleotides: 6. The CDR3 nucleotides are TGTGCCAGCAGGGGGAGCGGGGGACCCTACGAGCAGTACGTC. This gives the protein CASRGSGGPYEQYV.

The rearrangement uses TRBV30 and TRBJ1-2; a possible D gene is TRBD1 (5 bases). The CDR3 consists of 13 residues. CDR1 and CDR2 from the germline V gene are GTSNPN and SVGIG (reference sequence). The V end was cut by 7 bases, the J end by 8 bases, with 20 bases between. In DNA form, the CDR3 reads TGTGCCTTCATCACTACAGGTTCGAGAGGCTACACCTTC. Protein sequence: CAFITTGSRGYTF.

The chain links TRBV28 to TRBJ1-4, with TRBD1 matching 10 bases. Per germline, CDR1 MDHEN and CDR2 SYDVKM. Unmatched junction bases numbered 4, after V lost 5 bases and J lost 10 bases. The CDR3 consists of 13 residues. The CDR3 loop is CASSRRTGGKLFF. In DNA form, the CDR3 reads TGTGCCAGCAGTCGCCGGACAGGGGGAAAACTGTTTTTT.

The chain carries TRBV2 and TRBJ1-3, with 8 bases fitting TRBD1. The V gene's germline CDR1 is SNHLY and CDR2 FYNNEI. The trim removed 7 bases at V and 2 bases at J, leaving 4 bases unmatched. This CDR3 is 14 amino acids long. CDR3 nucleotide sequence: TGTGCCAGCACCGGGACAGGCCCTGGAAACACCATATATTTT. It encodes CASTGTGPGNTIYF.